This T cell receptor (beta chain) was found in a study of blood T cell repertoires in COVID-19. Turning to the study itself: The cDNA or gDNA used as material had been derived from T cells, B-cell-depleted T cells, or PBMCs.

Germline V gene lookup returns CDR1 LGHNA and CDR2 YSLEER. CDR3 size: 17 residues. With 2 bases clipped from V and 3 bases from J, the junction kept 7 bases outside the gene matches. As originally analysed: Nucleated cell counts were estimated from reference gene primer amplification. This table comes from immunoSEQ multiplex PCR, and its TCRdb copy is limited to in-frame clones, with some not included. The DNA was the basis for D and trimming; V, J and clone size are from that table. This table holds hundreds of thousands of clones, 70% to 90% found once. This sequence was found in a human donor in a cohort sampled during active COVID-19. Source material: peripheral blood. This chain uses TRBV4-3 with TRBJ2-3; 11 nucleotides line up with TRBD2. The CDR3 DNA is TGCGCCAGCAGCCAAAAGACTAGCGGGGAGATAACAGATACGCAGTATTTT. It translates to CASSQKTSGEITDTQYF.